A selection of T cell receptor beta chains follows, all from one sample in a study of human T cells and chemical hapten exposure. TCRdb re-called the RACE reads with MiXCR, one entry per CDR3 protein. The top ten clones hold 1.6% of a sample with about 85,000 distinct CDR3 sequences, approximately 10% of them seen once. The material was whole blood, obtained in connection with sensitization to the hapten diphenylcyclopropenone (DPC). Receptors originate from a man aged 18 to 30 with alopecia areata. Some clones in this sample may be carry-over from other donors' samples. CDR3s include the opening cysteine and the closing phenylalanine or tryptophan. A D gene is named only where the DNA matches it firmly. Clone size is given for some rows only: seen once, a few or many times, or a class if the clone is expanded.

abundance: NA
v_gene: TRBV12-3/TRBV12-4
d_gene: NA
j_gene: TRBJ2-6
CDR3nt: TGTGCCAGCAGGGAGGGGTCCGGGGCCAACGTCCTGACTTTC
CDR3aa: CASREGSGANVLTF

abundance: many
v_gene: TRBV5-1
d_gene: TRBD1
j_gene: TRBJ2-7
CDR3nt: TGCGCCAGCAGCGCCGGGACAGGTAATAAGCACTCCTACGAGCAGTACTTC
CDR3aa: CASSAGTGNKHSYEQYF

abundance: NA
v_gene: TRBV5-6
d_gene: TRBD1
j_gene: TRBJ1-1
CDR3nt: TGTGCCAGCAGTCGAGACAGGGAGGGGACTGAAGCTTTCTTT
CDR3aa: CASSRDREGTEAFF

abundance: many
v_gene: TRBV5-4
d_gene: TRBD1
j_gene: TRBJ1-1
CDR3nt: TGTGCCAGCAGTCCCTCCGGGACAGGGGGTATCGCTTTCTTT
CDR3aa: CASSPSGTGGIAFF

abundance: many
v_gene: TRBV7-8
d_gene: NA
j_gene: TRBJ2-1
CDR3nt: TGTGCCAGCAGCTTAGGGGACTCCCCCTACAATGAGCAGTTCTTC
CDR3aa: CASSLGDSPYNEQFF

abundance: NA
v_gene: TRBV7-6
d_gene: TRBD2
j_gene: TRBJ2-1
CDR3nt: TGTGCCAGCACCTCACTAGCGTTGAGCTCCTACAATGAGCAGTTCTTC
CDR3aa: CASTSLALSSYNEQFF

abundance: few
v_gene: TRBV4-3
d_gene: NA
j_gene: TRBJ2-3
CDR3nt: TGCGCCAGCAGCCCCGGGACAAGGTCCCGCGCTACGCAGTATTTT
CDR3aa: CASSPGTRSRATQYF

abundance: many
v_gene: TRBV10-2
d_gene: NA
j_gene: TRBJ2-5
CDR3nt: TGCGCCAGCAGTGAGTCGCGGTTTTCGGGGTATGAGACCCAGTACTTC
CDR3aa: CASSESRFSGYETQYF

abundance: few
v_gene: TRBV3-1
d_gene: TRBD1
j_gene: TRBJ1-2
CDR3nt: TGTGCCAGCAGCCAAATGGGCCCTTCCGGACAGGTCTTC
CDR3aa: CASSQMGPSGQVF

abundance: many
v_gene: TRBV11-2
d_gene: TRBD1
j_gene: TRBJ1-4
CDR3nt: TGTGCCAGCAGCTTCGGGACAGGGATTAATGAAAAACTGTTTTTT
CDR3aa: CASSFGTGINEKLFF

abundance: NA
v_gene: TRBV11-2
d_gene: TRBD1
j_gene: TRBJ1-5
CDR3nt: TGTGCCAGCAGCGTAACAGGGGGTAGCAATCAGCCCCAGCATTTT
CDR3aa: CASSVTGGSNQPQHF

abundance: NA
v_gene: TRBV11-2
d_gene: TRBD2
j_gene: TRBJ2-1
CDR3nt: TGTGCCAGCAAGAGGAGCGGGGACAATGAGCAGTTCTTC
CDR3aa: CASKRSGDNEQFF

abundance: few
v_gene: TRBV7-9
d_gene: NA
j_gene: TRBJ1-5
CDR3nt: TGTGCCAGCAGCTTGGAAGGCAGCCTGAATCAGCCCCAGCATTTT
CDR3aa: CASSLEGSLNQPQHF

abundance: few
v_gene: TRBV6-2/TRBV6-3
d_gene: NA
j_gene: TRBJ2-1
CDR3nt: TGTGCCAGCAGTTACTCGTCGGGCTACAATGAGCAGTTCTTC
CDR3aa: CASSYSSGYNEQFF

abundance: NA
v_gene: TRBV11-1
d_gene: NA
j_gene: TRBJ2-1
CDR3nt: TGTGCCAGCAGCTTTTCTAATGAGCAGTTCTTC
CDR3aa: CASSFSNEQFF

abundance: NA
v_gene: TRBV29-1
d_gene: NA
j_gene: TRBJ1-2
CDR3nt: TGCAGCGTTGAAGACAGGGTAAACTATGGCTACACCTTC
CDR3aa: CSVEDRVNYGYTF

abundance: few
v_gene: TRBV7-3
d_gene: NA
j_gene: TRBJ2-2
CDR3nt: TGTGCCAGCAGCTTGCAGGAAACCGGGGAGCTGTTTTTT
CDR3aa: CASSLQETGELFF

abundance: few
v_gene: TRBV7-8
d_gene: TRBD2
j_gene: TRBJ2-3
CDR3nt: TGTGCCAGCAGCCAGAGCGGGGGGCACACAGATACGCAGTATTTT
CDR3aa: CASSQSGGHTDTQYF

abundance: few
v_gene: TRBV10-3
d_gene: NA
j_gene: TRBJ2-3
CDR3nt: TGTGCCACCTCTTACACAGATACGCAGTATTTT
CDR3aa: CATSYTDTQYF

abundance: few
v_gene: TRBV27
d_gene: TRBD2
j_gene: TRBJ2-1
CDR3nt: TGTGCCAGCAGTTTGATTACTAGCGGGGGTAAAAATGAGCAGTTCTTC
CDR3aa: CASSLITSGGKNEQFF

abundance: many
v_gene: TRBV27
d_gene: NA
j_gene: TRBJ2-3
CDR3nt: TGTGCCAGCAGTTTATACCAGGGTTCGGAAACAGATACGCAGTATTTT
CDR3aa: CASSLYQGSETDTQYF

abundance: NA
v_gene: TRBV11-2
d_gene: NA
j_gene: TRBJ1-1
CDR3nt: TGTGCCAGCAGCGCGGGACCGAACACTGAAGCTTTCTTT
CDR3aa: CASSAGPNTEAFF

abundance: many
v_gene: TRBV7-3
d_gene: TRBD2
j_gene: TRBJ2-3
CDR3nt: TGTGCCAGCAGCCCGGGGGGGTCACAGCCTACGCAGTATTTT
CDR3aa: CASSPGGSQPTQYF

abundance: many
v_gene: TRBV7-2
d_gene: NA
j_gene: TRBJ2-6
CDR3nt: TGTGCCAGCAGCTTAGTTTTTAGCAGCTCTGGGGCCAACGTCCTGACTTTC
CDR3aa: CASSLVFSSSGANVLTF

abundance: many
v_gene: TRBV7-3
d_gene: NA
j_gene: TRBJ2-2
CDR3nt: TGTGCCAGCAGCTTAACGGCGAACACCGGGGAGCTGTTTTTT
CDR3aa: CASSLTANTGELFF

abundance: NA
v_gene: TRBV15
d_gene: TRBD1
j_gene: TRBJ2-1
CDR3nt: TGTGCCACCAGCAGAGGACAGGGGGCGATCAATGAGCAGTTCTTC
CDR3aa: CATSRGQGAINEQFF

abundance: many
v_gene: TRBV7-9
d_gene: TRBD1
j_gene: TRBJ2-6
CDR3nt: TGTGCCAGCAGCTTAGGACAGGGTAGCTCTGGGGCCAACGTCCTGACTTTC
CDR3aa: CASSLGQGSSGANVLTF

abundance: few
v_gene: TRBV28
d_gene: TRBD1
j_gene: TRBJ2-4
CDR3nt: TGTGCCAGCAGTTGGACAGGGCGGGTTGACATTCAGTACTTC
CDR3aa: CASSWTGRVDIQYF

abundance: NA
v_gene: TRBV4-1
d_gene: TRBD2
j_gene: TRBJ2-7
CDR3nt: TGCGCCAGCAGCCAAGGACTAGCAGATTTCTACGAGCAGTACTTC
CDR3aa: CASSQGLADFYEQYF

abundance: few
v_gene: TRBV29-1
d_gene: NA
j_gene: TRBJ1-3
CDR3nt: TGCAGCGTTGCTCGGCCCGGAGACACCATATATTTT
CDR3aa: CSVARPGDTIYF

abundance: many
v_gene: TRBV7-9
d_gene: NA
j_gene: TRBJ2-5
CDR3nt: TGTGCCAGCAGCCCCCAACTAGCAGATCAAGAGACCCAGTACTTC
CDR3aa: CASSPQLADQETQYF

abundance: few
v_gene: TRBV6-6
d_gene: TRBD1
j_gene: TRBJ2-5
CDR3nt: TGTGCCAGCGGCCGTAGGGACAGCCAAGAGACCCAGTACTTC
CDR3aa: CASGRRDSQETQYF

abundance: NA
v_gene: TRBV18
d_gene: NA
j_gene: TRBJ2-4
CDR3nt: TGTGCCAGCTCAACGACAAGGAGAGAAAACATTCAGTACTTC
CDR3aa: CASSTTRRENIQYF

abundance: many
v_gene: TRBV5-4
d_gene: NA
j_gene: TRBJ2-5
CDR3nt: TGTGCCAGCAGGACCCCCACAGTAGAGACCCAGTACTTC
CDR3aa: CASRTPTVETQYF

abundance: many
v_gene: TRBV7-9
d_gene: NA
j_gene: TRBJ1-2
CDR3nt: TGTGCCAGCAGCTTTTGGACTTCAAGGGTTCGCGGTGGCTACACCTTC
CDR3aa: CASSFWTSRVRGGYTF

abundance: few
v_gene: TRBV10-3
d_gene: NA
j_gene: TRBJ2-5
CDR3nt: TGTGCCGCCACTAATAGCCAAGAGACCCAGTACTTC
CDR3aa: CAATNSQETQYF

abundance: few
v_gene: TRBV29-1
d_gene: NA
j_gene: TRBJ2-3
CDR3nt: TGCAGCGTTGGAATTAGCAGTCCAGATACGCAGTATTTT
CDR3aa: CSVGISSPDTQYF

abundance: NA
v_gene: TRBV20-1
d_gene: NA
j_gene: TRBJ2-1
CDR3nt: TGCAGTGCTAGGAACAGGGTGATTGAGCAGTTCTTC
CDR3aa: CSARNRVIEQFF

abundance: NA
v_gene: TRBV6-5
d_gene: NA
j_gene: TRBJ2-7
CDR3nt: TGTGCCAGCAGATCGGGGCAGGGAGCCTACGAGCAGTACTTC
CDR3aa: CASRSGQGAYEQYF

abundance: few
v_gene: TRBV20-1
d_gene: NA
j_gene: TRBJ2-3
CDR3nt: TGCAGTGCGAAGACACCGGTCATCATTTACACAGATACGCAGTATTTT
CDR3aa: CSAKTPVIIYTDTQYF

abundance: many
v_gene: TRBV4-3
d_gene: NA
j_gene: TRBJ1-2
CDR3nt: TGCGCCAGCAGCCAAGATTGGGGGGTTCTGACCTATGGCTACACCTTC
CDR3aa: CASSQDWGVLTYGYTF

abundance: many
v_gene: TRBV20-1
d_gene: NA
j_gene: TRBJ1-5
CDR3nt: TGCAGTGCTAGATCCCCTGAGGGAGGGAGCCAGCCCCAGCATTTT
CDR3aa: CSARSPEGGSQPQHF

abundance: NA
v_gene: TRBV6-2/TRBV6-3
d_gene: NA
j_gene: TRBJ2-3
CDR3nt: TGTGCCAGCAGTTATGCGGGGAGCACAGATACGCAGTATTTT
CDR3aa: CASSYAGSTDTQYF

abundance: few
v_gene: TRBV9
d_gene: NA
j_gene: TRBJ1-4
CDR3nt: TGTGCCAGCAGCGTCCCGGGGGAGGAAAAACTGTTTTTT
CDR3aa: CASSVPGEEKLFF

abundance: NA
v_gene: TRBV7-6
d_gene: NA
j_gene: TRBJ2-2
CDR3nt: TGTGCCAGCAGCCTAGGGGCGGGCCCGAACACCGGGGAGCTGTTTTTT
CDR3aa: CASSLGAGPNTGELFF

abundance: few
v_gene: TRBV7-6
d_gene: NA
j_gene: TRBJ2-2
CDR3nt: TGTGCCAGCAGCTCCGGGGTAATAATGACCGGGGAGCTGTTTTTT
CDR3aa: CASSSGVIMTGELFF

abundance: NA
v_gene: TRBV6-6
d_gene: NA
j_gene: TRBJ2-2
CDR3nt: TGTGCCAGCAGGGGCCGGGACACCTCCACCGGGGAGCTGTTTTTT
CDR3aa: CASRGRDTSTGELFF

abundance: few
v_gene: TRBV11-2
d_gene: NA
j_gene: TRBJ2-2
CDR3nt: TGTGCCAGCAGTCCCGGACAGTTGAACACCGGGGAGCTGTTTTTT
CDR3aa: CASSPGQLNTGELFF

abundance: many
v_gene: TRBV4-3
d_gene: NA
j_gene: TRBJ2-2
CDR3nt: TGCGCCAGCACCCCGACATCCCGGGCCACCGGGGAGCTGTTTTTT
CDR3aa: CASTPTSRATGELFF

abundance: many
v_gene: TRBV21-1
d_gene: NA
j_gene: TRBJ1-5
CDR3nt: TGTGCCAGCAGCAACCCGAAGGGGGTTGGCAATCAGCCCCAGCATTTT
CDR3aa: CASSNPKGVGNQPQHF

abundance: many
v_gene: TRBV5-1
d_gene: TRBD2
j_gene: TRBJ2-3
CDR3nt: TGCGCCAGCAGCGAACCAACTAGCGGAGAAGCAGATACGCAGTATTTT
CDR3aa: CASSEPTSGEADTQYF

abundance: NA
v_gene: TRBV7-2
d_gene: NA
j_gene: TRBJ2-3
CDR3nt: TGTGCCAGCAGCTCGGGGAGACGAGGAACGAGCACAGATACGCAGTATTTT
CDR3aa: CASSSGRRGTSTDTQYF

abundance: NA
v_gene: TRBV20-1
d_gene: NA
j_gene: TRBJ2-2
CDR3nt: TGCAGTGCTAGAAATCCGGGACAACGGACCGGGGAGCTGTTTTTT
CDR3aa: CSARNPGQRTGELFF

abundance: many
v_gene: TRBV7-2
d_gene: TRBD2
j_gene: TRBJ2-6
CDR3nt: TGTGCCAGCGGGCGGGGGACCTCTGGGGCCAACGTCCTGACTTTC
CDR3aa: CASGRGTSGANVLTF

abundance: few
v_gene: TRBV28
d_gene: NA
j_gene: TRBJ2-7
CDR3nt: TGTGCCAGCAGGCCGTCGGTAACCTACGAGCAGTACTTC
CDR3aa: CASRPSVTYEQYF